These T cell receptor beta chains were read from a single sample in a study of cytomegalovirus exposure and HLA in healthy donors. Some clones are missing from TCRdb's copy, which holds only in-frame ones; the method was immunoSEQ multiplex PCR. The repertoire holds hundreds of thousands of clones, with 77% as singletons. The material sequenced was PBMCs. These receptors came from a woman aged 60-75 years in good health and CMV-seropositive. CDR3s include the opening cysteine and the closing phenylalanine or tryptophan. A D gene is named only where the DNA matches it firmly. Rows may omit the clone size; those that give it use once, few, many or a size class.

J: TRBJ1-1; size: NA; D: NA; V: TRBV5-1; CDR3: CASSLQGQDTEAFF; DNA: TGCGCCAGCAGCTTGCAGGGTCAAGACACTGAAGCTTTCTTT
J: TRBJ2-1; size: NA; D: NA; V: TRBV27; CDR3: CASSPRDIGNEQFF; DNA: TGTGCCAGCAGTCCAAGAGATATTGGTAATGAGCAGTTCTTC
J: TRBJ1-2; size: NA; D: NA; V: TRBV29-1; CDR3: CSGFGSEGRGYTF; DNA: TGCAGCGGGTTCGGGAGTGAGGGGCGCGGCTACACCTTC
J: TRBJ2-5; size: NA; D: NA; V: TRBV27; CDR3: CASSFAGKETQYF; DNA: TGTGCCAGCAGTTTTGCAGGGAAGGAGACCCAGTACTTC
J: TRBJ2-7; size: NA; D: TRBD2; V: TRBV11-2; CDR3: CASSLVASGFSYEQYF; DNA: TGTGCCAGCAGCTTAGTCGCTAGCGGTTTCTCCTACGAGCAGTACTTC
J: TRBJ1-2; size: NA; D: TRBD1; V: TRBV7-2; CDR3: CASSLGTGTGGSYGYTF; DNA: TGTGCCAGCAGCTTAGGAACCGGGACAGGGGGCTCCTATGGCTACACCTTC
J: TRBJ2-7; size: NA; D: TRBD2; V: TRBV2; CDR3: CASSDQRLAGSYEQYF; DNA: TGTGCCAGCAGTGATCAGAGACTAGCGGGCTCCTACGAGCAGTACTTC
J: TRBJ1-2; size: NA; D: TRBD1; V: TRBV29-1; CDR3: CSVETGVRWYGYTF; DNA: TGCAGCGTTGAGACAGGGGTTCGTTGGTATGGCTACACCTTC
J: TRBJ1-1; size: NA; D: NA; V: TRBV18; CDR3: CASSPSLGVRYTEAFF; DNA: TGTGCCAGCTCACCAAGTCTAGGGGTTAGATACACTGAAGCTTTCTTT
J: TRBJ2-1; size: NA; D: NA; V: TRBV4-1; CDR3: CASSQDLDSSSYNEQFF; DNA: TGCGCCAGCAGCCAAGACCTGGACTCAAGCTCCTACAATGAGCAGTTCTTC
J: TRBJ2-7; size: few; D: TRBD1; V: TRBV5-1; CDR3: CASSSGTAFYEQYF; DNA: TGCGCCAGCAGCTCCGGGACAGCCTTCTACGAGCAGTACTTC
J: TRBJ1-6; size: NA; D: TRBD1; V: TRBV30; CDR3: CAWRPRDRYNSPLHF; DNA: TGTGCCTGGAGACCCCGGGACAGATATAATTCACCCCTCCACTTT
J: TRBJ1-2; size: NA; D: NA; V: TRBV6-4; CDR3: CASTPSTF; DNA: TGTGCCAGCACCCCCTCCACCTTC
J: TRBJ1-3; size: NA; D: NA; V: TRBV5-1; CDR3: CASRSEGNTIYF; DNA: TGCGCCAGCAGATCAGAAGGAAACACCATATATTTT
J: TRBJ1-3; size: NA; D: NA; V: TRBV5-1; CDR3: CASSFAGSGNTIYF; DNA: TGCGCCAGCAGCTTCGCCGGCTCTGGAAACACCATATATTTT
J: TRBJ2-1; size: NA; D: NA; V: TRBV9; CDR3: CASSPQGRYNEQFF; DNA: TGTGCCAGCAGCCCTCAGGGCAGATACAATGAGCAGTTCTTC
J: TRBJ2-7; size: NA; D: TRBD1; V: TRBV16; CDR3: CASSLPGTGSYEQYF; DNA: TGTGCCAGCAGCCTCCCCGGGACAGGTTCCTACGAGCAGTACTTC
J: TRBJ2-7; size: once; D: TRBD1; V: TRBV10-3; CDR3: CAIKVSGTGARDEQYF; DNA: TGTGCCATCAAGGTTTCGGGGACAGGGGCGCGGGACGAGCAGTACTTC
J: TRBJ2-5; size: NA; D: NA; V: TRBV5-1; CDR3: CASSDSTGLETQYF; DNA: TGCGCCAGCAGCGACTCAACAGGGCTGGAGACCCAGTACTTC
J: TRBJ2-1; size: few; D: TRBD2; V: TRBV7-9; CDR3: CASSRRGLAANEQFF; DNA: TGTGCCAGCAGCCGTCGGGGACTAGCGGCGAATGAGCAGTTCTTC
J: TRBJ1-1; size: NA; D: TRBD1; V: TRBV12-5; CDR3: CASGRDRTEAFF; DNA: TGTGCTAGTGGCCGGGACAGGACTGAAGCTTTCTTT
J: TRBJ2-7; size: once; D: TRBD2; V: TRBV9; CDR3: CASSVAGTIGEQYF; DNA: TGTGCCAGCAGCGTAGCGGGGACTATAGGCGAGCAGTACTTC
J: TRBJ1-6; size: NA; D: NA; V: TRBV5-1; CDR3: CASSLREDHYNSPLHF; DNA: TGCGCCAGCAGCTTACGGGAGGACCACTATAATTCACCCCTCCACTTT
J: TRBJ2-3; size: once; D: TRBD2; V: TRBV5-1; CDR3: CASSTGLAGVSTDTQYF; DNA: TGCGCCAGCAGCACGGGACTAGCGGGAGTAAGTACAGATACGCAGTATTTT
J: TRBJ2-7; size: NA; D: NA; V: TRBV27; CDR3: CASSLRQAHEQYF; DNA: TGTGCCAGCAGTTTACGGCAGGCCCACGAGCAGTACTTC
J: TRBJ1-1; size: NA; D: NA; V: TRBV2; CDR3: CASPRTGSDTEAFF; DNA: TGTGCCAGTCCGCGAACAGGATCGGACACTGAAGCTTTCTTT
J: TRBJ2-7; size: NA; D: TRBD1; V: TRBV27; CDR3: CASSPDRVNEQYF; DNA: TGTGCCAGCAGCCCGGACAGGGTAAACGAGCAGTACTTC